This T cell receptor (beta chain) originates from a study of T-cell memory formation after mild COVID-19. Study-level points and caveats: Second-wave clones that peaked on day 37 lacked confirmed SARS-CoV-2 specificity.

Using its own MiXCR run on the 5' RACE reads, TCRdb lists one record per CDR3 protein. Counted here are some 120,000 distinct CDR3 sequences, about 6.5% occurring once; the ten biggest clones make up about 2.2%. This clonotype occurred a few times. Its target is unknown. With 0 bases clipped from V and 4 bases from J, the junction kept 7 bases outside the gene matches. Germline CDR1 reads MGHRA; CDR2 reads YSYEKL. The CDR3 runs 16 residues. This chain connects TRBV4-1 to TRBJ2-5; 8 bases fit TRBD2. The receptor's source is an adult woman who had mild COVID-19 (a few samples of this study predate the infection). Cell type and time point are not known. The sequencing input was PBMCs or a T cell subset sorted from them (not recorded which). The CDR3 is CASSQEQRGRAETQYF. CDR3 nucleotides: TGCGCCAGCAGCCAAGAGCAGCGGGGGAGAGCAGAGACCCAGTACTTC.